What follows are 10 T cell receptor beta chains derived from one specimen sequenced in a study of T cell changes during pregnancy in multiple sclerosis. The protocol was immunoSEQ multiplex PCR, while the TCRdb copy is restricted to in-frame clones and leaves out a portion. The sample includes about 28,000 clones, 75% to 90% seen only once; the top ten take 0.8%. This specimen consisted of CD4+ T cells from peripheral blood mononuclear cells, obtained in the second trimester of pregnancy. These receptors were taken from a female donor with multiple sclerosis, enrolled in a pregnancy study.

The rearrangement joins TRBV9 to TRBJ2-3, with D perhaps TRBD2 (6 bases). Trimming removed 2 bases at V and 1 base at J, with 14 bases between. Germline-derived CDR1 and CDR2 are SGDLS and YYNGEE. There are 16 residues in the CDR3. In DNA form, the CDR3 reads TGTGCCAGCAGCGTGACCGTCGGGGGAGGCACAGATACGCAGTATTTT. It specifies CASSVTVGGGTDTQYF.

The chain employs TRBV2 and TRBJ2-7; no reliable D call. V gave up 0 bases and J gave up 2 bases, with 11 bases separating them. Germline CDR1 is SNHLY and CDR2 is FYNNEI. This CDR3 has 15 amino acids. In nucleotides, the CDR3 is TGTGCCAGCAGTGAAGCGCGAACAGCAGCCTACGAGCAGTACTTC. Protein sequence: CASSEARTAAYEQYF. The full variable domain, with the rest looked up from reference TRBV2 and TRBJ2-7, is EPEVTQTPSHQVTQMGQEVILRCVPISNHLYFYWYRQILGQKVEFLVSFYNNEISEKSEIFDDQFSVERPDGSNFTLKIRSTKLEDSAMYFCASSEARTAAYEQYFGPGTRLTVT.

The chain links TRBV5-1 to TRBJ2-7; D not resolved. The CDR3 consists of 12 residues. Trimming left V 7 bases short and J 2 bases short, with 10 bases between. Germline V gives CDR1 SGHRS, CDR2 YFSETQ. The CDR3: CASGEAAYEQYF. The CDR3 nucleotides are TGCGCCAGCGGAGAGGCCGCCTACGAGCAGTACTTC.

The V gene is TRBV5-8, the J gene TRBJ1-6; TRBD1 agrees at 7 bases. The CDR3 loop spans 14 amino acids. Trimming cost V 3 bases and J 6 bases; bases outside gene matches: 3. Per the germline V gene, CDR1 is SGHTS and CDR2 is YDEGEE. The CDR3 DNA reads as TGTGCCAGCAGCTGGGACAGAATTAATTCACCCCTCCACTTT. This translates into CASSWDRINSPLHF. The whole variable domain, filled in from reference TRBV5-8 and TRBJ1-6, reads EAGVTQSPTHLIKTRGQQATLRCSPISGHTSVYWYQQALGLGLQFLLWYDEGEERNRGNFPPRFSGRQFPNYSSELNVNALELEDSALYLCASSWDRINSPLHFGNGTRLTVT.

The CDR3 reads CASSLGGLSNQPQHF. In DNA form, the CDR3 reads TGTGCCAGCAGCTTAGGGGGACTTAGCAATCAGCCCCAGCATTTT. The chain uses TRBV7-2 and TRBJ1-5, with a weak D call TRBD1 (5 bases). Trimming removed 1 base from V and 0 bases from J, with 7 bases in between. Germline CDR1 reads SGHTA; CDR2 reads FQGNSA. The CDR3 length is 15 residues. The full variable domain, its missing parts supplied by reference TRBV7-2 and TRBJ1-5, is GAGVSQSPSNKVTEKGKDVELRCDPISGHTALYWYRQSLGQGLEFLIYFQGNSAPDKSGLPSDRFSAERTGGSVSTLTIQRTQQEDSAVYLCASSLGGLSNQPQHFGDGTRLSIL.

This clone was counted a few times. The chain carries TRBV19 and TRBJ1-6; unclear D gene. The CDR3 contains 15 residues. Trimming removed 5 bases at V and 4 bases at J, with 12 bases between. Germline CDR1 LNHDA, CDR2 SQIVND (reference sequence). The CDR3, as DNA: TGTGCCAGTAGTCCCCGGCGGGGTTATAATTCACCCCTCCACTTT. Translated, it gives CASSPRRGYNSPLHF. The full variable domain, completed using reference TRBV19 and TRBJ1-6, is DGGITQSPKYLFRKEGQNVTLSCEQNLNHDAMYWYRQDPGQGLRLIYYSQIVNDFQKGDIAEGYSVSREKKESFPLTVTSAQKNPTAFYLCASSPRRGYNSPLHFGNGTRLTVT.

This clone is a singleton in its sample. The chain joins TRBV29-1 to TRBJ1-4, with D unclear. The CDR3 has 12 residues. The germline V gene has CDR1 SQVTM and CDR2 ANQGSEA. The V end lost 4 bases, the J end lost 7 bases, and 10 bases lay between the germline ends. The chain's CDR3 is CSVGTSFEKLFF. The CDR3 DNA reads TGCAGCGTTGGCACTAGTTTTGAAAAACTGTTTTTT.

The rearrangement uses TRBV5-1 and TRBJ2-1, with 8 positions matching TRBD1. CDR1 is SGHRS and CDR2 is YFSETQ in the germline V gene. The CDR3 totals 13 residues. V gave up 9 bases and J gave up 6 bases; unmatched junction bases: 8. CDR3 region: CATKDRDSNEQFF. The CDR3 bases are TGCGCCACCAAGGACAGGGACTCCAATGAGCAGTTCTTC.

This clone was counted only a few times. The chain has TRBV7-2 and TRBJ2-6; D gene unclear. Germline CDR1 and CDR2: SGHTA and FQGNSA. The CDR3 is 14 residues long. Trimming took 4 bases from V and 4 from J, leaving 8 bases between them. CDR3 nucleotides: TGTGCCAGCAGCTCCTACGGGGGGGCCAACGTCCTGACTTTC. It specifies CASSSYGGANVLTF.

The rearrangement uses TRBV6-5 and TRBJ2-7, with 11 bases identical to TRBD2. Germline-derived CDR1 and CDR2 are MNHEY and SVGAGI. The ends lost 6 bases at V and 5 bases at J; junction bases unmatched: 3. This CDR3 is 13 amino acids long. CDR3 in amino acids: CASRRGLADEQYF. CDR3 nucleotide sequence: TGTGCCAGCAGGAGGGGACTAGCGGACGAGCAGTACTTC.